These T cell receptor beta chains were read from a single sample in a study of T cells after yellow fever vaccination. TCRdb analysed the 5' RACE reads with MiXCR anew, one entry per CDR3 protein. The data show 250,000 to 400,000 distinct CDR3 sequences, roughly 3.9% seen once. The sample here was PBMCs, taken 5 days after the yellow fever booster vaccination. All receptors come from a young man who received the YFV17D yellow fever vaccine. CDR3s include the opening cysteine and the closing phenylalanine or tryptophan. A D gene is named only where the DNA matches it firmly. The listing skips clone size in some rows; elsewhere it reads once, few, many or a size class.

v_gene	abundance	d_gene	j_gene	CDR3nt	CDR3aa
TRBV6-2/TRBV6-3	few	-	TRBJ2-1	TGTGCCAGCAGTTATGGTCCCCCGAACCCCTACAATGAGCAGTTCTTC	CASSYGPPNPYNEQFF
TRBV9	-	TRBD1	TRBJ2-5	TGTGCCAGCAGCCTCCGGGACAGGGTAGAGACCCAGTACTTC	CASSLRDRVETQYF
TRBV9	few	TRBD2	TRBJ2-7	TGTGCCAGCAGCGTAGATAGCGGGGGGGCCGGGGAGCAGTACTTC	CASSVDSGGAGEQYF
TRBV11-2	-	TRBD1	TRBJ2-7	TGTGCCAGCAGCGACCGGGACAGCTACGAGCAGTACTTC	CASSDRDSYEQYF
TRBV7-3	many	-	TRBJ2-1	TGTGCCAGCAGCTTAACTGTCGGCTCCTACAATGAGCAGTTCTTC	CASSLTVGSYNEQFF
TRBV2	many	-	TRBJ1-2	TGTGCCAGCAGTCCGACGGGGGTGGCGGGCGGCTACACCTTC	CASSPTGVAGGYTF
TRBV5-1	many	-	TRBJ2-7	TGCGCCAGCAGCCGGGGCGAGAACGAGCAGTACTTC	CASSRGENEQYF
TRBV7-6	many	TRBD2	TRBJ2-2	TGTGCCAGCAGCTTGCGGGGGGGCTTGTCCGGGGAGCTGTTTTTT	CASSLRGGLSGELFF
TRBV5-1	-	TRBD2	TRBJ2-1	TGCGCCAGCAGCTTGGTGTCTAGCGGGGGAAAGGAATGGCAGTTCTTC	CASSLVSSGGKEWQFF
TRBV4-3	-	-	TRBJ1-2	TGCGCCAGCAGCCAAGATCTTCTCGAGACAGACACTAACTATGGCTACACCTTC	CASSQDLLETDTNYGYTF
TRBV18	few	TRBD2	TRBJ2-3	TGTGCCAGCTCACTTCCTAGCGGGGGGGCCGATGGTACGCAGTATTTT	CASSLPSGGADGTQYF
TRBV10-3	-	-	TRBJ1-6	TGTGCCATCAAGGTGCTCGATAATTCACCCCTCCACTTT	CAIKVLDNSPLHF
TRBV30	-	-	TRBJ1-2	TGTGCCTGGGGCCCCCAGTCTTCTTACTTC	CAWGPQSSYF
TRBV6-5	-	-	TRBJ1-2	TGTGCCAGCGCGGATCCACCGGGGGGTAACTATGGCTACACCTTC	CASADPPGGNYGYTF
TRBV5-1	many	-	TRBJ2-3	TGCGCCGGCGGTGATGGGGATACGCAGTATTTT	CAGGDGDTQYF
TRBV7-2	once	-	TRBJ1-1	TGTGCCAGCAGCTTAGCTTTGGGCGGTACCACTGAAGCTTTCTTT	CASSLALGGTTEAFF
TRBV4-2	few	-	TRBJ2-1	TGTGCCAGCAGCCAAGATCGGCTAGGAGGCAATGAGCAGTTCTTC	CASSQDRLGGNEQFF
TRBV5-1	few	TRBD1	TRBJ1-3	TGCGCCAGCAGACCTCCGGGACAGGGAAACACCATATATTTT	CASRPPGQGNTIYF
TRBV20-1	many	-	TRBJ1-2	TGCAGTGCAGGGACTAACTATGGCTACACCTTC	CSAGTNYGYTF
TRBV10-3	few	TRBD1	TRBJ1-1	TGTGCCATCAAGGGACAGGGAGACACTGAAGCTTTCTTT	CAIKGQGDTEAFF
TRBV6-6	few	-	TRBJ1-6	TGTGCCAGCAGTTACGCAGGGGAGGGTAATTCACCCCTCCACTTT	CASSYAGEGNSPLHF
TRBV20-1	many	-	TRBJ2-7	TGCAGTGCTAGAGGACCGGGACTGAGCTACGAGCAGTACTTC	CSARGPGLSYEQYF
TRBV11-3	few	-	TRBJ2-1	TGTGCCAGCAGCGTAGAGCTTGGGATCAGCTCCTACAATGAGCAGTTCTTC	CASSVELGISSYNEQFF
TRBV5-1	-	TRBD1	TRBJ1-2	TGCGCCAGCAGCCCGGGACAGGCCGAGGGGGGCTACACCTTC	CASSPGQAEGGYTF
TRBV20-1	once	-	TRBJ2-4	TGCAGTGCTAGCGTAGGTCCAGCGCTTGCCAAAAACATTCAGTACTTC	CSASVGPALAKNIQYF
TRBV6-5	many	TRBD2	TRBJ2-5	TGTGCCAGCAGCCAGCCGGGGGGATCTCAAGAGACCCAGTACTTC	CASSQPGGSQETQYF
TRBV21-1	many	-	TRBJ2-4	TGTGCCAGCAGCACCGGGACAGGGCTGGCCCAAAACATTCAGTACTTC	CASSTGTGLAQNIQYF
TRBV20-1	few	-	TRBJ1-2	TGCAGTGCTAGAGACTACCTCCGACAGACCTATGGCTACACCTTC	CSARDYLRQTYGYTF
TRBV5-1	few	-	TRBJ2-2	TGCGCCAGCAGCTTGTCAGGGCCAACCCCCACCGGGGAGCTGTTTTTT	CASSLSGPTPTGELFF
TRBV20-1	many	-	TRBJ1-1	TGCAGTGCCACCCTAATAGGGACTGAAGCTTTCTTT	CSATLIGTEAFF
TRBV6-2/TRBV6-3	few	-	TRBJ1-2	TGTGCCAGCAATGCAGGGTACTATGGCTACACCTTC	CASNAGYYGYTF
TRBV20-1	many	TRBD2	TRBJ2-1	TGCAGTGCCCAAGGACGGCGGGGGGGTCCCTACAATGAGCAGTTCTTC	CSAQGRRGGPYNEQFF
TRBV11-2	few	-	TRBJ1-1	TGTGCCAGCAGCTTAAGGGTAGCGAACACTGAAGCTTTCTTT	CASSLRVANTEAFF
TRBV7-2	many	-	TRBJ1-2	TGTGCCAGCAGCTTAGTCGGGGGAGACTATGGCTACACCTTC	CASSLVGGDYGYTF
TRBV9	few	TRBD2	TRBJ2-3	TGTGCCAGCAGCCCTCTAGCGGGGAAGACAGATACGCAGTATTTT	CASSPLAGKTDTQYF
TRBV5-1	many	-	TRBJ2-5	TGCGCCAGCAGCTTGGCTGGGGGAAAAGAGACCCAGTACTTC	CASSLAGGKETQYF
TRBV7-9	-	-	TRBJ2-1	TGTGCCTTGACTGGCAGGGTATACAATGAGCAGTTCTTC	CALTGRVYNEQFF
TRBV14	few	-	TRBJ2-7	TGTGCCAGCAGCCAAGATGTATACGAGCAGTACTTC	CASSQDVYEQYF
TRBV12-3/TRBV12-4	-	TRBD1	TRBJ1-2	TGTGCCAGCAGTTTAGCTTGGGACAGGACGACCTATGGCTACACCTTC	CASSLAWDRTTYGYTF
TRBV3-1	few	-	TRBJ1-4	TGTGCCAGCAGCCCCCGTACAAGGGCCTACGAAAAACTGTTTTTT	CASSPRTRAYEKLFF